This T cell receptor (beta chain) comes out of a study of blood T cells in healthy people across ages. Trimming pared 3 bases from V and 0 bases from J, leaving 9 bases between. There are 15 residues in the CDR3. CDR1 is MDHEN and CDR2 is SYDVKM in the germline V gene. The donors, healthy Caucasians from Russia, were aged about 6 to 95. Broader study findings: Measured against age, TCR beta diversity per million T cells decreased in a roughly linear manner. From one million sequenced T cells, diversity estimates were lower bounds.

Through a sample-barcoded 5' primer and a J-beta primer mix, a second PCR was run for about 6 to 12 cycles. All samples gave at least 2.5 million CDR3-containing paired-end reads. TCRdb used MiXCR to reprocess the 5' RACE reads, holding one entry per CDR3 protein. The table shows roughly 700,000 distinct CDR3 sequences, with 45% to 50% occurring only once. Concerning this clonotype itself: Its antigen is as yet unknown.

The rearrangement uses TRBV28 and TRBJ2-1; D is uncertain. This TCR derives from a woman in her sixties in good health. The sequenced sample was blood. CDR3 sequence (DNA): TGTGCCAGCAGTTTGCCATCCAACTCCTACAATGAGCAGTTCTTC. Protein product: CASSLPSNSYNEQFF.